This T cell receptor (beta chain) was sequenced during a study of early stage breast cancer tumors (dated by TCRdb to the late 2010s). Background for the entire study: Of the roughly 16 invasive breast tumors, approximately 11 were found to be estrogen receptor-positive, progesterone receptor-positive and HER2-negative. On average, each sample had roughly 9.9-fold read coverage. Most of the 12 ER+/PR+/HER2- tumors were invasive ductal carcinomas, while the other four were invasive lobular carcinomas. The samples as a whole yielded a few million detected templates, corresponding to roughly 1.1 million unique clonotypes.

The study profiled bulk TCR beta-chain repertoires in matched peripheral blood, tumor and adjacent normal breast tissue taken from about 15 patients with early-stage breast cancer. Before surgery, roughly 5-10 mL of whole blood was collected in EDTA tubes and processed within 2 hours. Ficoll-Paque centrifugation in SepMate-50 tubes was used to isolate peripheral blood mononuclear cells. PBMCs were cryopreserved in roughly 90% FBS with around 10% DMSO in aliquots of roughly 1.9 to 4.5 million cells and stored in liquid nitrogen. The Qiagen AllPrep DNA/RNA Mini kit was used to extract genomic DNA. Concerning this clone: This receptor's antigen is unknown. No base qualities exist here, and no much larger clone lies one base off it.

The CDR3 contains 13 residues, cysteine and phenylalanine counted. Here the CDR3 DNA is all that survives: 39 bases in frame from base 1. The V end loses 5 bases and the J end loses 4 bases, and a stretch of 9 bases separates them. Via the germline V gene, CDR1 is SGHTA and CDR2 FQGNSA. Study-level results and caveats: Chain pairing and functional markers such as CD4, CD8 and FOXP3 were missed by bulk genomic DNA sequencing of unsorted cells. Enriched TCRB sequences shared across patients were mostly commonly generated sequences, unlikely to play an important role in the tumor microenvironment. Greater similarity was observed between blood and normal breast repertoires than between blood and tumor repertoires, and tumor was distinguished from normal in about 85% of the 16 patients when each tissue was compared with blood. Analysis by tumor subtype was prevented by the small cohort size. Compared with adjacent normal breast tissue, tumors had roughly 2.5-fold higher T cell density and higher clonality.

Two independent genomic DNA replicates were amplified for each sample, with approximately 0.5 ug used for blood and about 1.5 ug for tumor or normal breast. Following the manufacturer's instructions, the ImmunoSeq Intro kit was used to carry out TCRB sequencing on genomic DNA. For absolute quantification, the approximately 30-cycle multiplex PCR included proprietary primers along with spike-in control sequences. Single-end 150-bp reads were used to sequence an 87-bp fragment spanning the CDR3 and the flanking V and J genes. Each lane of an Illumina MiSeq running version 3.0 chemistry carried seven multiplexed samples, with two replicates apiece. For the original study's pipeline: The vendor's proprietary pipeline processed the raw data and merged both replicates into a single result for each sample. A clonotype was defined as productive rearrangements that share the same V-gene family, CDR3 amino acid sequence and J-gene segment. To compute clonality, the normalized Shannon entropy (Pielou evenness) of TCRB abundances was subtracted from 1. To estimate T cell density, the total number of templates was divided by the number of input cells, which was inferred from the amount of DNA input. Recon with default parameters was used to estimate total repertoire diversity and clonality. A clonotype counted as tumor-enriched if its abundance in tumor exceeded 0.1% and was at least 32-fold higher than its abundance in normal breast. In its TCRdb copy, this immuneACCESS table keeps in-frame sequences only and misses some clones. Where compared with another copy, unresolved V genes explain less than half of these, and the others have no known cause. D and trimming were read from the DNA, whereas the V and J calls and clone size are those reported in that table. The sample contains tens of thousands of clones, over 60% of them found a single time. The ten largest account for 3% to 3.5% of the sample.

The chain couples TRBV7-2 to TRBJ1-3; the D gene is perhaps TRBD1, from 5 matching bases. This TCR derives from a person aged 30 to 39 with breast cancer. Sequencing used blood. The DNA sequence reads TGTGCCAGCAGCCCCCGGACAGGAAACACCATATATTTT. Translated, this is CASSPRTGNTIYF.